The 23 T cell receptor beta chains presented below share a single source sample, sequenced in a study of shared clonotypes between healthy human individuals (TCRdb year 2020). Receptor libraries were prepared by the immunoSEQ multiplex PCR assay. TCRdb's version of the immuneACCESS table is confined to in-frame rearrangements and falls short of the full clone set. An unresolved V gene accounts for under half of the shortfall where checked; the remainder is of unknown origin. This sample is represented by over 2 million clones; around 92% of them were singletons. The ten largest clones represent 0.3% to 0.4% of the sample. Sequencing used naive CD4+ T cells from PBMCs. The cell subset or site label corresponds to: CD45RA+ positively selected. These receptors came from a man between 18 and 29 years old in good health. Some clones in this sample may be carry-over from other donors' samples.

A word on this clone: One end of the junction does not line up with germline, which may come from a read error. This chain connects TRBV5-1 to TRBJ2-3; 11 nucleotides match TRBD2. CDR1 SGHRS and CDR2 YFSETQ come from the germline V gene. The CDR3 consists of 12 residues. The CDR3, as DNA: TGCGCCAGCAGCATGGGGACGGGACTAGCGGATTTT. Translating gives CASSMGTGLADF.

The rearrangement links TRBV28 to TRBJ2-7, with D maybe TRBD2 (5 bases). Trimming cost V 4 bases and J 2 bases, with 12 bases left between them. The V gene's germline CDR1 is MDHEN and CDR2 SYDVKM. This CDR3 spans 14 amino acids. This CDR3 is CASSSSPGAYEQYF. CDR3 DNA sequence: TGTGCCAGCAGTTCTTCCCCCGGGGCCTACGAGCAGTACTTC.

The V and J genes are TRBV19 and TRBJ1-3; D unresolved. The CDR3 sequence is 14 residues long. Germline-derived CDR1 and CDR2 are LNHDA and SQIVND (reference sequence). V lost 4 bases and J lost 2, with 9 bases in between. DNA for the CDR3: TGTGCCAGTAGTAGGGAAGACGCTGGAAACACCATATATTTT. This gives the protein CASSREDAGNTIYF. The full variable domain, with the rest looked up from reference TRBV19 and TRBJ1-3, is DGGITQSPKYLFRKEGQNVTLSCEQNLNHDAMYWYRQDPGQGLRLIYYSQIVNDFQKGDIAEGYSVSREKKESFPLTVTSAQKNPTAFYLCASSREDAGNTIYFGEGSWLTVV.

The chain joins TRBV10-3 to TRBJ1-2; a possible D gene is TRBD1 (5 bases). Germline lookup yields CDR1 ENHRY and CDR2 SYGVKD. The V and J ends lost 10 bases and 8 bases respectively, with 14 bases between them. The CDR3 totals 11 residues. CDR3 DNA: TGTGCCACCCGACAGAGGGAAGGCTACACCTTC. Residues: CATRQREGYTF.

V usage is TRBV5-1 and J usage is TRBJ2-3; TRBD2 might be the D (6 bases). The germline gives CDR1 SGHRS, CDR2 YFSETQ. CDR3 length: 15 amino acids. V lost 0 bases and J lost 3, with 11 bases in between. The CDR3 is CASSLAGVQTDTQYF. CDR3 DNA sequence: TGCGCCAGCAGCTTGGCGGGAGTTCAAACAGATACGCAGTATTTT.

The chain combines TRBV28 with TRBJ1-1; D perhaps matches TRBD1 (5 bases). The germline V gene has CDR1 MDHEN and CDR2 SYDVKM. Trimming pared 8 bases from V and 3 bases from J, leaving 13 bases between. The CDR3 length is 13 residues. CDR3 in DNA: TGTGCCAGCCTGCCCCTCAGGGACACTGAAGCTTTCTTT. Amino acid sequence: CASLPLRDTEAFF.

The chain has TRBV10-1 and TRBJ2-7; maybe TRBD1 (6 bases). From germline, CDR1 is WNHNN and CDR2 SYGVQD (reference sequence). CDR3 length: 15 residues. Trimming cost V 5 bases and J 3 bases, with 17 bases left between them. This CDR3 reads CASSSRGKENYEQYF. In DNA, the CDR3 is TGCGCCAGCAGTTCTAGGGGGAAGGAGAACTACGAGCAGTACTTC.

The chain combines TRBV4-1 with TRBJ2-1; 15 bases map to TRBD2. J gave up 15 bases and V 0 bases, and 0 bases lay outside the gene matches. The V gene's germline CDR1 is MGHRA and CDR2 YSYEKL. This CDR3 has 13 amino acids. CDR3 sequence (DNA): TGCGCCAGCAGCCAAGAGGGACTAGCGGGAGGGTTCTTC. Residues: CASSQEGLAGGFF.

The CDR3 sequence is CASSPPVPSYEQYF. The CDR3 bases are TGTGCCAGCAGTCCCCCGGTCCCCTCCTACGAGCAGTACTTC. V and J are TRBV6-5 and TRBJ2-7; D remains unclear. Trimming took 5 bases from V and 0 from J, leaving 11 bases between them. CDR3 length: 14 amino acids. Germline CDR1 MNHEY, CDR2 SVGAGI.

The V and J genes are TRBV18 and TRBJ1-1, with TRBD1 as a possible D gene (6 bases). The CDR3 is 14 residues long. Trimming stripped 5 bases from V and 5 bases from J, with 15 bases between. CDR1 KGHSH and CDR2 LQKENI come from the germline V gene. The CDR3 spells CASSEGGAPTEAFF. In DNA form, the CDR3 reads TGTGCCAGCTCAGAGGGGGGGGCCCCTACTGAAGCTTTCTTT.

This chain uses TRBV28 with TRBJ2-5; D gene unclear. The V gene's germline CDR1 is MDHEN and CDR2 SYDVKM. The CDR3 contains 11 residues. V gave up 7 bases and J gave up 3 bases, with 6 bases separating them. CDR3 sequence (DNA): TGTGCCAGCAACGATGAAGAGACCCAGTACTTC. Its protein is CASNDEETQYF.

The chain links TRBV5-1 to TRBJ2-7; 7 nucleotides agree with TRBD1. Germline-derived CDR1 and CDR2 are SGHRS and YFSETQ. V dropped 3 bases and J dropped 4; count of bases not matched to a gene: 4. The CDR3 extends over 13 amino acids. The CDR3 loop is CASSWDRLYEQYF. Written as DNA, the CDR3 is TGCGCCAGCAGCTGGGACAGACTTTACGAGCAGTACTTC.

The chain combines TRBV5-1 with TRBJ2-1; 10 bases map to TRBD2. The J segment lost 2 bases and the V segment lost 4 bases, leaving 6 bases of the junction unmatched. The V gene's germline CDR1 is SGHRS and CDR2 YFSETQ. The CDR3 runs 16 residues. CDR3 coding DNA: TGCGCCAGCAGCCCCGGGGGGACTAGCGCCTACAATGAGCAGTTCTTC. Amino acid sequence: CASSPGGTSAYNEQFF.

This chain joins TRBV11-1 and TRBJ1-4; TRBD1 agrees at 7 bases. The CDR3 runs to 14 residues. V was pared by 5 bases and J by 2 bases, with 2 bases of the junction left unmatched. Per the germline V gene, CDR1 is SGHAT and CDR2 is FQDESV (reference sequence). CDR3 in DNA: TGTGCCAGCAGCCCACAGGGGACTAATGAAAAACTGTTTTTT. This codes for CASSPQGTNEKLFF.

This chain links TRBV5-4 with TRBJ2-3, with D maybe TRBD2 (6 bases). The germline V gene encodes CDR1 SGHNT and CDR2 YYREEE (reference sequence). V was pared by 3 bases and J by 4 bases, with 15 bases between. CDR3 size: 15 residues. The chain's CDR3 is CASSSGLLGADTQYF. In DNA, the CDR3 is TGTGCCAGCAGCTCCGGACTATTGGGAGCAGATACGCAGTATTTT.

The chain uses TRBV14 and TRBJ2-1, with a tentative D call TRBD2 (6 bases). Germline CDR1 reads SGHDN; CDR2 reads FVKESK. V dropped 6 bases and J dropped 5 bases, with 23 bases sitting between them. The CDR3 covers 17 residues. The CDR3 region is CASRPPSWASANNEQFF. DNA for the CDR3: TGTGCCAGCAGACCGCCGAGTTGGGCTAGCGCCAACAATGAGCAGTTCTTC.

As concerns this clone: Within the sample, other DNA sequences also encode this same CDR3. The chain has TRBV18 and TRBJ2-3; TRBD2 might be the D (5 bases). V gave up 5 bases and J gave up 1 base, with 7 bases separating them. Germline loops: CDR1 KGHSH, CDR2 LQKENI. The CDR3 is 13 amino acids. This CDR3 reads CASSTGGTDTQYF. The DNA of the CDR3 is TGTGCCAGCTCAACCGGGGGCACAGATACGCAGTATTTT.

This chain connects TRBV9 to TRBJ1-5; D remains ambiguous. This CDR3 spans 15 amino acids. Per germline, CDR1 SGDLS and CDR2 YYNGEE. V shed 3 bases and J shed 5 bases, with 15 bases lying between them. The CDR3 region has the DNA TGTGCCAGCAGCGGAAGTCCACAGAGAGATCAGCCCCAGCATTTT. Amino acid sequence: CASSGSPQRDQPQHF.

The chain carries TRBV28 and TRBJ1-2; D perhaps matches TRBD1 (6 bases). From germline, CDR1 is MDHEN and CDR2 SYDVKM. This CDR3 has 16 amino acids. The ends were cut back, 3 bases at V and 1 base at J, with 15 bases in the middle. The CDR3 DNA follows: TGTGCCAGCAGTTTTTTGCTGGACAGTCTTAACTATGGCTACACCTTC. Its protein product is CASSFLLDSLNYGYTF.

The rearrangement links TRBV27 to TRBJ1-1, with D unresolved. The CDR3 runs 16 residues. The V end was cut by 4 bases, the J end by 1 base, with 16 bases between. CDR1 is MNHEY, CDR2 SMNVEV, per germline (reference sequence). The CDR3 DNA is TGTGCCAGCAGTTCCCATTTTAGGACTTCGAACACTGAAGCTTTCTTT. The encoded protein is CASSSHFRTSNTEAFF.

DNA of the CDR3: TGCGCCAGCAGCTTGCAATCTGGCGGGGTAGGAGGAAACACCATATATTTT. Its translation: CASSLQSGGVGGNTIYF. The chain couples TRBV5-1 to TRBJ1-3; D uncertain. The CDR3 sequence is 17 residues long. Germline CDR1 SGHRS, CDR2 YFSETQ. Between the trimmed V and J ends, which lost 1 base and 4 bases, there was a span of 18 bases.

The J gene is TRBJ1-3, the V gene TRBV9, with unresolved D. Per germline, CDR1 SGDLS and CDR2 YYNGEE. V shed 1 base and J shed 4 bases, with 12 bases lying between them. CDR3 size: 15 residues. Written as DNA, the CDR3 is TGTGCCAGCAGCGTATACTTCGGAGAGGGAAACACCATATATTTT. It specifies CASSVYFGEGNTIYF.

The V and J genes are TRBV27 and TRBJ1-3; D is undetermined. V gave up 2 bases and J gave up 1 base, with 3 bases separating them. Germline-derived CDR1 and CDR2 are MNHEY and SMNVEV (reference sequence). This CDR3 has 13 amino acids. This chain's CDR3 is CASSLISGNTIYF. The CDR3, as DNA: TGTGCCAGCAGTTTAATTTCTGGAAACACCATATATTTT.